The 6 T cell receptor beta chains below all came from one sample that was sequenced in a study of CD8 T cells in Susac syndrome. An input of roughly 0.5 to 1 ug of RNA was subjected to reverse transcription using random hexamers. Via MiXCR, TCRdb re-called the immunoSEQ multiplex PCR reads, giving one row per CDR3 protein. The sample lists around 71,000 distinct CDR3 sequences, 93% occurring once. The source material was CD4+ T cells from PBMCs. The receptors were sampled from a human donor with Susac syndrome.

The chain is built from TRBV7-2 and TRBJ1-2; 8 bases agree with TRBD1. Germline V lookup: CDR1 SGHTA, CDR2 FQGNSA. The trim removed 4 bases at V and 2 bases at J, leaving 3 bases unmatched. The CDR3 length is 14 residues. The CDR3, as DNA: TGTGCCAGCAGCTCAGGGGGCGTCAACTATGGCTACACCTTC. Its translation: CASSSGGVNYGYTF. Complete variable domain (other parts from reference TRBV7-2 and TRBJ1-2): GAGVSQSPSNKVTEKGKDVELRCDPISGHTALYWYRQSLGQGLEFLIYFQGNSAPDKSGLPSDRFSAERTGGSVSTLTIQRTQQEDSAVYLCASSSGGVNYGYTFGSGTRLTVV.

V gene TRBV20-1 combines with J gene TRBJ2-1, with no clear D. The ends were cut back, 5 bases at V and 10 bases at J, with 12 bases in the middle. CDR1 is DFQATT, CDR2 SNEGSKA, per germline (reference sequence). This CDR3 has 11 residues. The CDR3 region is CSALLQWEQFF. The CDR3 DNA reads as TGCAGTGCTCTGCTACAATGGGAGCAGTTCTTC.

This clonotype came up once. The rearrangement links TRBV19 to TRBJ2-7; D might be TRBD1 (6 bases). V gave up 5 bases and J gave up 0 bases, with 11 bases separating them. CDR1 is LNHDA, CDR2 SQIVND, per germline (reference sequence). The CDR3 has 14 residues. CDR3 nucleotides: TGTGCCAGTAGTCCACGGACAGCCTCCTACGAGCAGTACTTC. Its translation: CASSPRTASYEQYF.

The chain carries TRBV15 and TRBJ1-2; D not certain. The CDR3 has 15 residues. V lost 1 base and J lost 0, with 9 bases in between. CDR1 is LNHNV and CDR2 is YYDKDF in the germline V gene (reference sequence). CDR3: CATSRVAGANYGYTF. The CDR3 DNA reads TGTGCCACCAGCAGAGTCGCGGGAGCTAACTATGGCTACACCTTC.

The chain employs TRBV11-2 and TRBJ1-3; D uncertain. The germline V and J ends were trimmed by 5 bases and 9 bases, with 14 bases remaining between them. This CDR3 spans 13 amino acids. Germline CDR1 reads SGHAT; CDR2 reads FQNNGV. The chain's CDR3 is CASSPVRERTIYF. The CDR3, as DNA: TGTGCCAGCAGCCCAGTCCGGGAGCGCACCATATATTTT.

V and J are TRBV19 and TRBJ2-6, with 7 bases fitting TRBD1. The CDR3 contains 17 residues. Germline lookup yields CDR1 LNHDA and CDR2 SQIVND (reference sequence). V lost 5 bases to trimming and J lost 1 base; unmatched junction nucleotides: 8. The CDR3 spells CASSVQGIKSGANVLTF. CDR3 DNA sequence: TGTGCCAGTAGTGTACAGGGGATCAAGTCTGGGGCCAACGTCCTGACTTTC.